This is a list of T cell receptor beta chains from one sample in a study of regulatory T cells in long-lasting Graves disease. TCRdb re-derived calls from the multiplex PCR reads in MiXCR, one entry per CDR3 protein. The sample gives about 440,000 distinct CDR3 sequences, 15% of which show up once; 16% is in the top ten. The data also belong to a second study, concerning T cells in Graves' hyperthyroidism and ophthalmopathy.

The sequencing here drew on peripheral blood mononuclear cells (PBMCs), taken at new diagnosis, from a patient treated with antithyroid drugs. Receptor source: a woman in her 30s with Graves disease. CDR3s include the opening cysteine and the closing phenylalanine or tryptophan. A D gene is named only where the DNA matches it firmly. Expanded clones are given a class, and other clones once, few, many or no size at all.

j_call	clone_size	d_call	v_call	cdr3_aa	cdr3_nt
TRBJ1-5	few	NA	TRBV27	CASSLSDTSNQPQHF	TGTGCCAGCAGTTTATCGGACACTAGCAATCAGCCCCAGCATTTT
TRBJ1-2	many	TRBD1	TRBV6-1	CASSPPGQGGYGYTF	TGTGCCAGCAGTCCCCCGGGACAGGGGGGCTATGGCTACACCTTC
TRBJ2-7	many	NA	TRBV18	CASSPQWMSSSAYEQYF	TGTGCCAGCTCACCACAATGGATGTCATCCTCCGCCTACGAGCAGTACTTC
TRBJ1-3	NA	NA	TRBV12-3/TRBV12-4	CASSRLGWAGSRNTIYF	TGTGCCAGCAGTCGGCTCGGTTGGGCGGGGAGTAGAAACACCATATATTTT
TRBJ1-1	many	NA	TRBV3-1	CASSQRAGVGTEAFF	TGTGCCAGCAGCCAACGCGCAGGGGTGGGCACTGAAGCTTTCTTT
TRBJ2-1	NA	TRBD1	TRBV7-9	CASSAVGQGDNEQFF	TGTGCCAGCAGCGCTGTGGGACAGGGCGACAATGAGCAGTTCTTC
TRBJ2-6	NA	NA	TRBV14	CASRKKKTSGANVLTF	TGTGCCAGCCGAAAGAAGAAAACCTCTGGGGCCAACGTCCTGACTTTC
TRBJ1-1	many	TRBD1	TRBV6-1	CASSPLAAKPGQGVGGTEAFF	TGTGCCAGCAGTCCCTTGGCGGCTAAACCGGGACAGGGAGTTGGGGGCACTGAAGCTTTCTTT
TRBJ1-2	many	TRBD1	TRBV28	CASERDSAIYGYTF	TGTGCCAGCGAAAGGGACAGTGCCATCTATGGCTACACCTTC
TRBJ2-7	NA	TRBD2	TRBV7-9	CASSITPGLAGDEQYF	TGTGCCAGCTCCATAACCCCAGGACTAGCGGGAGACGAGCAGTACTTC
TRBJ2-1	NA	NA	TRBV27	CASSLEGVAYNEQFF	TGTGCCAGCAGTTTAGAGGGAGTCGCCTACAATGAGCAGTTCTTC
TRBJ1-2	many	NA	TRBV11-2	CASSLAGDYGYTF	TGTGCCAGCAGCTTAGCGGGGGACTATGGCTACACCTTC
TRBJ2-1	few	NA	TRBV20-1	CSADPNIREGIF	TGCAGTGCGGACCCGAACATTAGGGAAGGGATCTTC
TRBJ2-7	NA	TRBD1	TRBV14	CASSRTGGVYSYEQYF	TGTGCCAGCAGTCGAACAGGGGGTGTTTATTCCTACGAGCAGTACTTC
TRBJ1-1	NA	NA	TRBV7-2	CASSSNLGVNTMNTEAFF	TGTGCCAGCAGCTCCAATCTCGGGGTGAATACCATGAACACTGAAGCTTTCTTT
TRBJ1-3	NA	TRBD1	TRBV19	CASGRGQGVRNTIYF	TGTGCCAGTGGGCGAGGACAGGGGGTGAGAAACACCATATATTTT
TRBJ1-2	many	NA	TRBV5-1	CASSPGLANYGYTF	TGTGCCAGCAGCCCGGGTCTCGCTAACTATGGCTACACCTTC
TRBJ2-3	many	NA	TRBV7-3	CASSPRGGYPPDTQYF	TGTGCCAGCAGTCCTAGGGGGGGGTACCCCCCAGATACGCAGTATTTT
TRBJ2-3	many	TRBD2	TRBV13	CASSLRLGRAQDTQYF	TGTGCCAGCAGCTTACGACTTGGGAGGGCCCAAGATACGCAGTATTTT
TRBJ2-7	NA	NA	TRBV27	CASSLRGGGSCEQYF	TGTGCCAGCAGTTTAAGGGGTGGCGGCTCCTGCGAGCAGTACTTC
TRBJ2-1	few	NA	TRBV10-2	CASLPSSYNEQFF	TGCGCCAGCCTCCCTAGCTCCTACAATGAGCAGTTCTTC
TRBJ1-4	NA	NA	TRBV28	CASSPEDEKLFF	TGTGCCAGCAGTCCCGAGGACGAAAAACTGTTTTTT
TRBJ2-3	few	TRBD2	TRBV5-4	CASSGRTSGSIGDTQYF	TGTGCCAGCAGCGGCAGGACTAGCGGGAGCATAGGAGATACGCAGTATTTT
TRBJ2-7	NA	TRBD2	TRBV10-3	CAISSTSGLSYEQYF	TGTGCCATCAGTTCTACTAGCGGGTTAAGCTACGAGCAGTACTTC
TRBJ2-1	NA	TRBD2	TRBV4-1	CASSQPGLAGGPGSYNEQFF	TGCGCCAGCAGCCAACCCGGACTAGCGGGAGGGCCAGGCTCCTACAATGAGCAGTTCTTC
TRBJ1-5	NA	NA	TRBV19	CASSEGRFRDSNQPQHF	TGTGCCAGTAGCGAAGGGAGGTTCAGGGATAGCAATCAGCCCCAGCATTTT
TRBJ1-2	NA	NA	TRBV10-3	CAISVSRDRDYGYTF	TGTGCCATCAGTGTGTCGAGGGATCGGGACTATGGCTACACCTTC
TRBJ2-1	many	NA	TRBV28	CASSSGGTYNEQFF	TGTGCCAGCAGTTCAGGGGGGACGTACAATGAGCAGTTCTTC
TRBJ2-2	many	TRBD1	TRBV6-5	CASSSTRRRPGQGTSGELFF	TGTGCCAGCAGTTCAACCCGCAGACGCCCGGGACAGGGGACGTCCGGGGAGCTGTTTTTT
TRBJ2-4	many	NA	TRBV12-3/TRBV12-4	CASSLVQGAGAKNIQYF	TGTGCCAGCAGTTTGGTTCAAGGGGCGGGGGCCAAAAACATTCAGTACTTC
TRBJ2-7	few	TRBD2	TRBV13	CASSLSSGHSEQYF	TGTGCCAGCAGCTTATCTAGCGGACACTCCGAGCAGTACTTC
TRBJ2-5	many	NA	TRBV30	CAWSNRGRGETQYF	TGTGCCTGGAGTAATAGGGGGAGGGGGGAGACCCAGTACTTC
TRBJ1-1	NA	NA	TRBV10-2	CASNGPGGTEAFF	TGCGCCAGCAACGGACCGGGAGGGACTGAAGCTTTCTTT
TRBJ2-4	few	NA	TRBV18	CASSPPGTSRGNIQYF	TGTGCCAGCTCACCACCCGGGACTTCCCGAGGAAACATTCAGTACTTC
TRBJ1-1	NA	NA	TRBV6-2/TRBV6-3	CASSYSWGSREAFF	TGTGCCAGCAGTTACTCGTGGGGAAGTAGGGAAGCTTTCTTT
TRBJ2-7	few	TRBD2	TRBV20-1	CSARNRVASGRRGPYEQYF	TGCAGTGCTAGAAACCGGGTGGCTAGCGGGAGAAGAGGGCCCTACGAGCAGTACTTC
TRBJ2-1	NA	TRBD2	TRBV7-9	CASSLGVGVAGAPFGEQFF	TGTGCCAGCAGCTTAGGGGTGGGGGTAGCGGGGGCCCCCTTTGGAGAGCAGTTCTTC
TRBJ1-2	NA	TRBD1	TRBV24-1	CATSDAGTGGRRSYTF	TGTGCCACCAGTGACGCCGGGACAGGGGGCCGCAGGAGCTACACCTTC
TRBJ1-5	many	NA	TRBV20-1	CSARVGGASNQPQHF	TGCAGTGCTAGAGTCGGCGGAGCTAGCAATCAGCCCCAGCATTTT
TRBJ2-1	many	NA	TRBV9	CASSVGGSYNEQFF	TGTGCCAGCAGTGTGGGTGGCTCCTACAATGAGCAGTTCTTC
TRBJ1-3	NA	NA	TRBV15	CATLSPGNTIYF	TGTGCCACCCTCTCCCCCGGAAACACCATATATTTT
TRBJ2-7	many	NA	TRBV11-2	CASSLIAGQPPHYEQYF	TGTGCCAGCAGCTTAATCGCGGGACAACCTCCTCACTACGAGCAGTACTTC
TRBJ2-2	many	NA	TRBV11-2	CASSRTSRATGELFF	TGTGCCAGCAGCAGGACGTCAAGGGCAACCGGGGAGCTGTTTTTT
TRBJ2-7	NA	TRBD1	TRBV5-1	CASSLIGRTGGHEQYF	TGCGCCAGCAGCTTGATCGGTAGGACAGGGGGCCACGAGCAGTACTTC
TRBJ2-3	few	NA	TRBV6-5	CASSYRPVADTDTQYF	TGTGCCAGCAGTTACCGTCCGGTAGCGGACACAGATACGCAGTATTTT
TRBJ2-7	many	TRBD1	TRBV6-2/TRBV6-3	CASSEEGQVPYEQYF	TGTGCCAGCAGTGAGGAGGGACAGGTACCTTACGAGCAGTACTTC
TRBJ2-2	many	NA	TRBV2	CASSEVGGGSFGELFF	TGTGCCAGCAGTGAAGTCGGAGGGGGCTCGTTCGGGGAGCTGTTTTTT
TRBJ2-1	NA	NA	TRBV28	CASTMRGAGGHTGEQFF	TGTGCCAGCACCATGAGGGGGGCCGGGGGACATACGGGGGAGCAGTTCTTC
TRBJ2-6	few	NA	TRBV6-1	CASSEQLTPSGANVLTF	TGTGCCAGCAGTGAACAGTTGACACCCTCTGGGGCCAACGTCCTGACTTTC
TRBJ2-7	many	NA	TRBV12-3/TRBV12-4	CASSRRLGETDREQYF	TGTGCCAGCAGTCGCCGTTTAGGGGAGACAGATCGCGAGCAGTACTTC
TRBJ2-1	NA	NA	TRBV24-1	CATNGGGGRDEQFF	TGTGCCACTAATGGTGGAGGGGGCAGGGATGAGCAGTTCTTC
TRBJ1-1	many	NA	TRBV30	CAWRVVGAGTEAFF	TGTGCCTGGAGAGTAGTAGGGGCCGGCACTGAAGCTTTCTTT
TRBJ1-3	many	NA	TRBV20-1	CSAIRGNTIYF	TGCAGTGCCATCCGCGGAAACACCATATATTTT
TRBJ2-7	NA	TRBD1	TRBV7-9	CASSERGTGVYEQYF	TGTGCCAGCAGCGAAAGAGGGACAGGGGTCTACGAGCAGTACTTC